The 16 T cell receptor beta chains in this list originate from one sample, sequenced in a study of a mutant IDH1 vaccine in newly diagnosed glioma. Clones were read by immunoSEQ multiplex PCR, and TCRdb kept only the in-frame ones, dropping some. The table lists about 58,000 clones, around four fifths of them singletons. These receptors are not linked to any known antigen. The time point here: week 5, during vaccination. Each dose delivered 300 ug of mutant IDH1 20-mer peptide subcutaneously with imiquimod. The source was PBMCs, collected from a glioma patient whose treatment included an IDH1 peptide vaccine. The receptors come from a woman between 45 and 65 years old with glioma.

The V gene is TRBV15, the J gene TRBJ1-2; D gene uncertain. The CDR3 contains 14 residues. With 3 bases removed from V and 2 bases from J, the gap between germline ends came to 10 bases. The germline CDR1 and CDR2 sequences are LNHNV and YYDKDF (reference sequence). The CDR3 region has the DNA TGTGCCACCAGCAGGGGTGGAGGGAACTATGGCTACACCTTC. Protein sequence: CATSRGGGNYGYTF.

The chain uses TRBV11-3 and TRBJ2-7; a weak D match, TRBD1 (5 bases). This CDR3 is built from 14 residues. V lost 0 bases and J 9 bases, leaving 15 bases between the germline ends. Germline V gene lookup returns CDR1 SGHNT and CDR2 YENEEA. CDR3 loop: CASSLDLMGRGQYF. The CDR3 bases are TGTGCCAGCAGCTTAGATCTCATGGGGCGCGGGCAGTACTTC.

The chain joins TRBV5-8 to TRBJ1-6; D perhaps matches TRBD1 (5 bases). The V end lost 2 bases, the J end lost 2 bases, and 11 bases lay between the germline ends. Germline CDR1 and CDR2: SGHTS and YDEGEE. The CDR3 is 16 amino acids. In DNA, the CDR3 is TGTGCCAGCAGCTTTGTTGGGGCCACCTATAATTCACCCCTCCACTTT. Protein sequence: CASSFVGATYNSPLHF.

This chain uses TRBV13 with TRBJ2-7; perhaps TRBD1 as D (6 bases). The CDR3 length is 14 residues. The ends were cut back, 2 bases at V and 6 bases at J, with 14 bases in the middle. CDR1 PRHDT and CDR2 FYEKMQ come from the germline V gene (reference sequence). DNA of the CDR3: TGTGCCAGCAGCTTAAAAGGGGGAACGGCCGAGCAGTACTTC. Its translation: CASSLKGGTAEQYF.

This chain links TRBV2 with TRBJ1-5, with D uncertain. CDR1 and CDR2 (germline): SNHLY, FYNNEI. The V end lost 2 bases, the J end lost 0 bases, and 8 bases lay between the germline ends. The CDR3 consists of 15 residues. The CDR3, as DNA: TGTGCCAGCAGTGAATATATGTATAGCAATCAGCCCCAGCATTTT. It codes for CASSEYMYSNQPQHF.

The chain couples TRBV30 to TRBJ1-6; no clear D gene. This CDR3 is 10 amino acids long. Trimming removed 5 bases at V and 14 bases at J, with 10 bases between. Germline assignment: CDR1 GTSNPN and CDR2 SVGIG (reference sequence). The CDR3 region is CAWGFSALHF. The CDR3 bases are TGTGCCTGGGGCTTCTCGGCCCTCCACTTT.

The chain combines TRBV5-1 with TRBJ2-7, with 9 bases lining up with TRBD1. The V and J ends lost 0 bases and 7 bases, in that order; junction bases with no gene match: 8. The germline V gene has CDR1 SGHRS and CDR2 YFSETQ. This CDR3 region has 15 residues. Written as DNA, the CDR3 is TGCGCCAGCAGCTTGGGCTCACAGGGGGCGCGGGAGCAGTACTTC. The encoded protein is CASSLGSQGAREQYF.

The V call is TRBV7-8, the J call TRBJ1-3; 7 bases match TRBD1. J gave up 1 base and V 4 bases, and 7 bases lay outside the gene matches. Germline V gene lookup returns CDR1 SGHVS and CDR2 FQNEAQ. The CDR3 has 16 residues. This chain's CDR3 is CASSSRQGLSGNTIYF. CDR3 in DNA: TGTGCCAGCAGCTCCAGACAGGGTCTATCTGGAAACACCATATATTTT.

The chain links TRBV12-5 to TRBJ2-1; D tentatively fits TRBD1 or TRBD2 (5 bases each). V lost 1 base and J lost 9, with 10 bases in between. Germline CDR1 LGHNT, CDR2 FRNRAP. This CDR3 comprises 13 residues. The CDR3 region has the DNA TGTGCTAGTGGTTTGGAGCAGAGGGGTGAGCAGTTCTTC. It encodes CASGLEQRGEQFF.

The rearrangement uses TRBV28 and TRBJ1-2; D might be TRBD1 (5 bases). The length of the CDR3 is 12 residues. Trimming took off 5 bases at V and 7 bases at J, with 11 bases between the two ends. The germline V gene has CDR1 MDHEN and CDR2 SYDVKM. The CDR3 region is CASSTGPGGYTF. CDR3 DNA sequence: TGTGCCAGCAGTACAGGACCGGGTGGCTACACCTTC.

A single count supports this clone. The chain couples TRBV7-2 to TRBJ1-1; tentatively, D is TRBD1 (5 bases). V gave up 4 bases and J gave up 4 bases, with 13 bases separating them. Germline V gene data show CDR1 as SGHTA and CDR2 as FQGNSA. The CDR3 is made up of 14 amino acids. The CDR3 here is CASSSREGSTEAFF. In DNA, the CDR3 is TGTGCCAGCAGCTCCCGAGAGGGGAGCACTGAAGCTTTCTTT.

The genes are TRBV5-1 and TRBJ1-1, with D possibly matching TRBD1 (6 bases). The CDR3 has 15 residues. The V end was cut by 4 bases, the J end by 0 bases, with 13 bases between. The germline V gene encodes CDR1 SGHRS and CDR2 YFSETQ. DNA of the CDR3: TGCGCCAGCAGCCAAGAGGGACATTTGAACACTGAAGCTTTCTTT. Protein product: CASSQEGHLNTEAFF.

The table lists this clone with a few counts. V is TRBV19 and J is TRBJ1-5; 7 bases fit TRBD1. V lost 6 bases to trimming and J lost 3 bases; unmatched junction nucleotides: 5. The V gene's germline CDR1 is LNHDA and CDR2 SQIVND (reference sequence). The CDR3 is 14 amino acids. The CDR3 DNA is TGTGCCAGTAGCCGGGACAGTCCCAATCAGCCCCAGCATTTT. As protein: CASSRDSPNQPQHF. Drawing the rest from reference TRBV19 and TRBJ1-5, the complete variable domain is DGGITQSPKYLFRKEGQNVTLSCEQNLNHDAMYWYRQDPGQGLRLIYYSQIVNDFQKGDIAEGYSVSREKKESFPLTVTSAQKNPTAFYLCASSRDSPNQPQHFGDGTRLSIL.

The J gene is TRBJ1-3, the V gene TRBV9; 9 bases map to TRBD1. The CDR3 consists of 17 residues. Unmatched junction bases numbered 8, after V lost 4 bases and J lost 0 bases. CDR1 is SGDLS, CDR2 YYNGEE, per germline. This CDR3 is CASSPWDRANSGNTIYF. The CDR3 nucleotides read TGTGCCAGCAGCCCGTGGGACAGGGCTAACTCTGGAAACACCATATATTTT.

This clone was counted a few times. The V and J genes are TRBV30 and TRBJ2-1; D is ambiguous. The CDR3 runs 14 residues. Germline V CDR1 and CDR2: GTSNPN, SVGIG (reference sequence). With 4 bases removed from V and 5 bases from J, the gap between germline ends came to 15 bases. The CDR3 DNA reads TGTGCCTGGACCCCGTGGGCACGAAACAATGAGCAGTTCTTC. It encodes CAWTPWARNNEQFF.

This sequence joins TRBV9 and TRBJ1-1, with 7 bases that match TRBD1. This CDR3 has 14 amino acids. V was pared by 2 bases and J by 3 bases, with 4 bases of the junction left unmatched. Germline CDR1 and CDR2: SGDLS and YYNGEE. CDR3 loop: CASSVGQDYTEAFF. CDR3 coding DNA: TGTGCCAGCAGCGTCGGACAGGACTACACTGAAGCTTTCTTT.